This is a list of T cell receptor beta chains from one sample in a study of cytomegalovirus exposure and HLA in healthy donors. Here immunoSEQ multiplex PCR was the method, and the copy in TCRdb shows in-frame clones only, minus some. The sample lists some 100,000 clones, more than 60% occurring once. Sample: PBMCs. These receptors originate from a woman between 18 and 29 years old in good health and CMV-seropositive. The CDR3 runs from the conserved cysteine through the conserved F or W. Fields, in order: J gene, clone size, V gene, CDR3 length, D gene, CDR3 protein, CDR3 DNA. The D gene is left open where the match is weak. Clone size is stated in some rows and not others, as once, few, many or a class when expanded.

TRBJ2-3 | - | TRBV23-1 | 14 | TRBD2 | CASRGTSDTDTQYF | TGCGCCAGCAGGGGGACTAGCGACACAGATACGCAGTATTTT
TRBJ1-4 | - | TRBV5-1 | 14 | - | CASSSAGPNEKLFF | TGCGCCAGCAGCTCCGCGGGGCCTAATGAAAAACTGTTTTTT
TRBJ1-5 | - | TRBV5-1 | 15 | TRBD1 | CASSLRPGGDQPQHF | TGCGCCAGCAGCTTGAGGCCAGGGGGCGATCAGCCCCAGCATTTT
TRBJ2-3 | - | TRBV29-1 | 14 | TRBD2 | CSVGTSSRTDTQYF | TGCAGCGTTGGGACTAGCAGCCGCACAGATACGCAGTATTTT
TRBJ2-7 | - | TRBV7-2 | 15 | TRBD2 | CASSLGSGTSYEQYF | TGTGCCAGCAGCTTAGGATCCGGGACTAGCTACGAGCAGTACTTC
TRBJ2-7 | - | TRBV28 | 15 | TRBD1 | CASSLTGGGSYEQYF | TGTGCCAGCAGTCTGACAGGGGGCGGGTCCTACGAGCAGTACTTC
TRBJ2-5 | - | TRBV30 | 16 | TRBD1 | CAWSESGQGKGVTQYF | TGTGCCTGGAGCGAATCAGGACAGGGAAAGGGAGTGACCCAGTACTTC
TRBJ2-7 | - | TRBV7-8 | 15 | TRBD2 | CASSRSGRAANEQYF | TGTGCCAGCAGCCGTAGCGGGAGGGCCGCTAACGAGCAGTACTTC
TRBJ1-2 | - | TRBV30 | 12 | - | CACAQGLGGYTF | TGTGCCTGCGCACAGGGCCTCGGTGGCTACACCTTC
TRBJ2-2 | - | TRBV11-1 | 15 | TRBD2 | CASSLAPSGTGELFF | TGTGCCAGCAGCTTAGCGCCTAGCGGGACCGGGGAGCTGTTTTTT
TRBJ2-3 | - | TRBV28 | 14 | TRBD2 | CGSRLAGSTDTQYF | TGTGGAAGCCGACTAGCGGGAAGCACAGATACGCAGTATTTT
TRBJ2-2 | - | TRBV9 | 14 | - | CASSVSGYTGELFF | TGTGCCAGCAGCGTATCAGGGTACACCGGGGAGCTGTTTTTT
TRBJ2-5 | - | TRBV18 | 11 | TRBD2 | CASSRREGQYF | TGTGCCAGCTCACGACGGGAGGGCCAGTACTTC
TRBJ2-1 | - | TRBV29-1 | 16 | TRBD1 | CSARTGGLLSYNEQFF | TGCAGCGCAAGGACAGGGGGCCTTCTTTCCTACAATGAGCAGTTCTTC
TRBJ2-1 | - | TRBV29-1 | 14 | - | CSVPLRGSYNEQFF | TGCAGCGTGCCATTGAGGGGGTCCTACAATGAGCAGTTCTTC
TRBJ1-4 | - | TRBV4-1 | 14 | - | CASSKGVGNEKLFF | TGCGCCAGCAGCAAGGGGGTGGGTAATGAAAAACTGTTTTTT
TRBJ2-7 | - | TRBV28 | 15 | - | CASSANREDRYEQYF | TGTGCCAGCAGCGCCAACAGGGAAGATCGCTACGAGCAGTACTTC
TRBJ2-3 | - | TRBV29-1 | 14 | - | CSVDRGWSTDTQYF | TGCAGCGTTGATCGCGGGTGGAGCACAGATACGCAGTATTTT
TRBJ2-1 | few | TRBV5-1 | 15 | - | CASSQLAETYNEQFF | TGCGCCAGCAGCCAATTAGCTGAGACCTACAATGAGCAGTTCTTC
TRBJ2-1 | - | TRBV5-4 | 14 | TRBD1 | CASSWRDRGHEQFF | TGTGCCAGCAGCTGGAGGGACAGGGGTCATGAGCAGTTCTTC
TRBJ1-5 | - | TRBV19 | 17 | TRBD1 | CASSIGQGGSGIQPQHF | TGTGCCAGTAGTATTGGCCAGGGGGGCTCGGGTATTCAGCCCCAGCATTTT
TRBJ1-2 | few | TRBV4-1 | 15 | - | CASSLRDTETYGYTF | TGCGCCAGCAGCCTCCGGGACACGGAAACCTATGGCTACACCTTC
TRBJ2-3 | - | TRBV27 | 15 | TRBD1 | CASSLVGTVTDTQYF | TGTGCCAGCAGTTTAGTAGGGACAGTCACAGATACGCAGTATTTT
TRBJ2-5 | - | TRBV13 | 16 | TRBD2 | CASAATSGIKVETQYF | TGTGCCAGCGCCGCGACTAGCGGGATAAAGGTAGAGACCCAGTACTTC
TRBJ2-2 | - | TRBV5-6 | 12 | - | CASTVSNGELFF | TGTGCCAGCACCGTCTCTAACGGGGAGCTGTTTTTT
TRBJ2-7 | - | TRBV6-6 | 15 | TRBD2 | CASRGTSSPKDEQYF | TGTGCCAGCAGGGGGACTAGCTCCCCAAAGGACGAGCAGTACTTC
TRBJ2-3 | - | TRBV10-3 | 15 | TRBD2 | CAISGAGAGTDTQYF | TGTGCCATCAGTGGAGCGGGAGCGGGCACAGATACGCAGTATTTT
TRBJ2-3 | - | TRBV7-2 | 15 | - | CASTKRRVSEDTQYF | TGTGCCAGCACTAAACGTCGGGTGTCGGAAGATACGCAGTATTTT
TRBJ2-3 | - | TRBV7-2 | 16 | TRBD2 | CASSRLAGGSTDTQYF | TGTGCCAGCAGCCGTTTGGCGGGAGGGAGCACAGATACGCAGTATTTT
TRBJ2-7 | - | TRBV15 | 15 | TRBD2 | CATSKGSGGLYEQYF | TGTGCCACCAGCAAGGGTTCGGGAGGGCTTTACGAGCAGTACTTC
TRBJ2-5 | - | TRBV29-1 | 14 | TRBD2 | CSPQGLAGAETQYF | TGCAGCCCCCAAGGACTAGCGGGAGCCGAGACCCAGTACTTC
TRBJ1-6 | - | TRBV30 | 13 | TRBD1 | CAWKGTGDSPLHF | TGTGCCTGGAAGGGGACAGGGGATTCACCCCTCCACTTT
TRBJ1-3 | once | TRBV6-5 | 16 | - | CASSYDGQLSGNTIYF | TGTGCCAGCAGTTACGACGGACAGCTCTCTGGAAACACCATATATTTT
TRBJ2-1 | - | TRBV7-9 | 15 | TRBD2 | CASSPLGTSKNEQFF | TGTGCCAGCAGCCCCCTGGGGACTAGCAAGAATGAGCAGTTCTTC
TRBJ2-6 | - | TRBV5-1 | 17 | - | CASRADRGPSGANVLTF | TGCGCCAGCAGGGCCGATAGGGGTCCCTCTGGGGCCAACGTCCTGACTTTC
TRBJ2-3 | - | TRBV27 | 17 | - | CASSQSLAPLYTDTQYF | TGTGCCAGCAGCCAATCACTAGCCCCCCTTTACACAGATACGCAGTATTTT
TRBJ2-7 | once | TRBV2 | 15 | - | CASSEAMQGVGEQYF | TGTGCCAGCAGTGAAGCCATGCAGGGCGTGGGCGAGCAGTACTTC
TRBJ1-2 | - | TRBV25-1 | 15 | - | CASSRTDRSNYGYTF | TGTGCCAGCTCCCGGACAGACCGATCTAACTATGGCTACACCTTC
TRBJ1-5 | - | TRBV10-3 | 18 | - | CAISESIHQASSNQPQHF | TGTGCCATCAGTGAGTCGATTCACCAGGCAAGTAGCAATCAGCCCCAGCATTTT
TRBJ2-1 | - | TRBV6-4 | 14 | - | CASSTDSSYNEQFF | TGTGCCAGCAGTACAGATAGCTCCTACAATGAGCAGTTCTTC
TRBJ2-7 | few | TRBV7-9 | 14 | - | CASSQQGNSYEQYF | TGTGCCAGCAGCCAACAGGGAAACTCCTACGAGCAGTACTTC
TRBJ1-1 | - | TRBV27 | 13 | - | CASSLRGDTEAFF | TGTGCCAGCAGTTTACGGGGAGACACTGAAGCTTTCTTT
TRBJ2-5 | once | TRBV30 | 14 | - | CAWSGGVLQETQYF | TGTGCCTGGAGCGGAGGGGTTTTGCAAGAGACCCAGTACTTC
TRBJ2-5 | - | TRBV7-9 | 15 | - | CASSSRSGGQETQYF | TGTGCCAGCAGCTCTCGGAGCGGAGGGCAAGAGACCCAGTACTTC
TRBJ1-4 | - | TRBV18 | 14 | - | CASSPVRGNEKLFF | TGTGCCAGCTCACCAGTTAGGGGCAATGAAAAACTGTTTTTT
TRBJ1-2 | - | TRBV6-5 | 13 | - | CASREGRSYGYTF | TGTGCCAGCAGGGAGGGACGAAGCTATGGCTACACCTTC
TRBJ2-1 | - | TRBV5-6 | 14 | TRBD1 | CASSSGQPTDEQFF | TGTGCCAGCAGCTCGGGACAGCCAACGGATGAGCAGTTCTTC
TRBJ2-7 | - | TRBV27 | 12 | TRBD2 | CAIGTSGIEQYF | TGTGCCATAGGGACTAGCGGGATCGAGCAGTACTTC
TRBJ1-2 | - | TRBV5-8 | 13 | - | CASSFQGGYGYTF | TGTGCCAGCAGCTTCCAGGGAGGCTATGGCTACACCTTC
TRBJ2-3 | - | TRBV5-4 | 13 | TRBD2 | CASSRLASDTQYF | TGTGCCAGCAGCCGACTAGCGTCGGATACGCAGTATTTT
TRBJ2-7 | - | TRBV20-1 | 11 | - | CSALTSYEQYF | TGCAGTGCGCTGACTAGCTACGAGCAGTACTTC
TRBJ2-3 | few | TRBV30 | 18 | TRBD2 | CACRKGTSGRGVRDTQYF | TGTGCCTGCCGGAAAGGGACTAGCGGGAGGGGTGTCAGGGATACGCAGTATTTT
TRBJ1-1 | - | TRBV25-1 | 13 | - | CASSESGLTEAFF | TGTGCCAGCAGTGAATCAGGCTTGACTGAAGCTTTCTTT
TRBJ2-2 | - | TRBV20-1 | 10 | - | CSASNGELFF | TGCAGTGCTAGTAACGGGGAGCTGTTTTTT
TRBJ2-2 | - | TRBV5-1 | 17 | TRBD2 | CASSPGTSGISPGELFF | TGCGCCAGCAGCCCCGGGACTAGCGGGATCTCACCCGGGGAGCTGTTTTTT
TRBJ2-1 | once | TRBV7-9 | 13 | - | CASSLAGGNEQFF | TGTGCCAGCAGCTTAGCGGGGGGCAATGAGCAGTTCTTC
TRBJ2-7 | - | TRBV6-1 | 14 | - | CASTTSQTGFEQYF | TGTGCCAGCACAACTTCTCAGACAGGATTCGAGCAGTACTTC
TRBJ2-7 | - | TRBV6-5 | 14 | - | CASSTPGGSYEQYF | TGCGCCAGCAGTACCCCTGGGGGGTCCTACGAGCAGTACTTC
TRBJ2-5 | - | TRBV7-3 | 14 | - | CASSLGADQETQYF | TGTGCCAGCAGCTTAGGTGCGGACCAAGAGACCCAGTACTTC